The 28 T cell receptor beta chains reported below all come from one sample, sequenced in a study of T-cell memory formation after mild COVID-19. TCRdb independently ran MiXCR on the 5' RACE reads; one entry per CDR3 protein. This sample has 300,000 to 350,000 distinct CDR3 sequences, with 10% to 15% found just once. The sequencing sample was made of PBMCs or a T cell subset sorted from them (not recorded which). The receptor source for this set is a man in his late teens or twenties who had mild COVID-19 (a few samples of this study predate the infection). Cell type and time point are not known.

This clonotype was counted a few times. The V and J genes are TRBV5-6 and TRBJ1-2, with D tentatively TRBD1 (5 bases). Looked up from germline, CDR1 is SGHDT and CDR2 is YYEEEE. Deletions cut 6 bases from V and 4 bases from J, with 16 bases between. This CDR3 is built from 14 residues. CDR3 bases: TGTGCCAGCACCCTGGTCCCGGGGCCCTATGGCTACACCTTC. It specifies CASTLVPGPYGYTF.

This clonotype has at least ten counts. The CDR3 region has the DNA TGTGCCACCAGCAGAGTAGGTGGGGGGCGCTTGGCGAGCAATCAGCCCCAGCATTTT. The encoded protein is CATSRVGGGRLASNQPQHF. This chain links TRBV15 with TRBJ1-5, with D possibly being TRBD1 (6 bases). CDR3 size: 19 residues. V was clipped by 1 base and J by 1 base, with 20 bases between them. Looked up from germline, CDR1 is LNHNV and CDR2 is YYDKDF (reference sequence).

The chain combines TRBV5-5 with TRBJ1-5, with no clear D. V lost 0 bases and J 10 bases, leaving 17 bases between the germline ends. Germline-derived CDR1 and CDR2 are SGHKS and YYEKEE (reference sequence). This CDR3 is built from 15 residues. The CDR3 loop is CASSLAPGNFEPQHF. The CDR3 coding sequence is TGTGCCAGCAGCTTGGCCCCGGGGAACTTCGAACCCCAGCATTTT.

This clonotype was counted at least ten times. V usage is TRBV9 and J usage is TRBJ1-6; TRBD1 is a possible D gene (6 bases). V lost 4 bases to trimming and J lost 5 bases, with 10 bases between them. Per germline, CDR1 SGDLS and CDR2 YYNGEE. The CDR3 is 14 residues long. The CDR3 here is CASSPQGNNSPLHF. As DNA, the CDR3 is TGTGCCAGCAGCCCTCAGGGGAATAATTCACCCCTCCACTTT. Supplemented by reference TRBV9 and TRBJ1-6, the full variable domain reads DSGVTQTPKHLITATGQRVTLRCSPRSGDLSVYWYQQSLDQGLQFLIQYYNGEERAKGNILERFSAQQFPDLHSELNLSSLELGDSALYFCASSPQGNNSPLHFGNGTRLTVT.

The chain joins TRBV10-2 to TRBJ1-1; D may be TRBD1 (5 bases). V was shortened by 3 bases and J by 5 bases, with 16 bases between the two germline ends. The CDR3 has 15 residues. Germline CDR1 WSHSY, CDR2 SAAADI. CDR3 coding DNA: TGCGCCAGCAGTGACGGGTTTGTTGGGGCGACTGAAGCTTTCTTT. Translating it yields CASSDGFVGATEAFF.

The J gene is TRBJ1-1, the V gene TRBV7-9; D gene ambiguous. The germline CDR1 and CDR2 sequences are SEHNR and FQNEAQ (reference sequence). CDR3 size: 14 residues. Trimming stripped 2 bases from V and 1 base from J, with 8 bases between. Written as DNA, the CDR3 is TGTGCCAGCAGCTTACAGGCGGGGAACACTGAAGCTTTCTTT. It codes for CASSLQAGNTEAFF.

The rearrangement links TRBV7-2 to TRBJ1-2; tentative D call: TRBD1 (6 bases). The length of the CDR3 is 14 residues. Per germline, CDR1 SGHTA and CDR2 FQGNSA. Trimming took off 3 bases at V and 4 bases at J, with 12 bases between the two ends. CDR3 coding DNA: TGTGCCAGCAGCTTCCCTAGGGGGGTCTATGGCTACACCTTC. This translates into CASSFPRGVYGYTF.

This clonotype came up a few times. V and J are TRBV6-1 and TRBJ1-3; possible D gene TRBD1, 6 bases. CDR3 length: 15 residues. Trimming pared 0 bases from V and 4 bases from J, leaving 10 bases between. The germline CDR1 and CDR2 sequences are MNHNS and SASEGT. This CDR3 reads CASSEAGTTGNTIYF. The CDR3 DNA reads TGTGCCAGCAGTGAAGCCGGGACAACCGGAAACACCATATATTTT.

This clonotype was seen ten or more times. The CDR3 nucleotides read TGTGCCAGCAGCGTCGACAGGGGATACACAGATACGCAGTATTTT. It codes for CASSVDRGYTDTQYF. The rearrangement uses TRBV7-9 and TRBJ2-3; 8 bases match TRBD1. V dropped 5 bases and J dropped 2; count of bases not matched to a gene: 6. The V gene's germline CDR1 is SEHNR and CDR2 FQNEAQ (reference sequence). The CDR3 has 15 amino acids.

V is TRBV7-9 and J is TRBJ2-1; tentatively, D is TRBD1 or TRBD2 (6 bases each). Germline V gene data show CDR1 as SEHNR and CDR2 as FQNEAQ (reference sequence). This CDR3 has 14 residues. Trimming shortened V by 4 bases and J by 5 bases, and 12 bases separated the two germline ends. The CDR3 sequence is CASSWGAAHNEQFF. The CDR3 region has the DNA TGTGCCAGCAGCTGGGGGGCCGCCCACAATGAGCAGTTCTTC.

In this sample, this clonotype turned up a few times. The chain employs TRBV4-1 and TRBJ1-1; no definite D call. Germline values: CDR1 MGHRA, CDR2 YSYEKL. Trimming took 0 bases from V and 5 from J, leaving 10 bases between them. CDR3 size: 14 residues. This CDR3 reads CASSQESAATEAFF. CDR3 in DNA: TGCGCCAGCAGCCAAGAATCTGCTGCAACTGAAGCTTTCTTT.

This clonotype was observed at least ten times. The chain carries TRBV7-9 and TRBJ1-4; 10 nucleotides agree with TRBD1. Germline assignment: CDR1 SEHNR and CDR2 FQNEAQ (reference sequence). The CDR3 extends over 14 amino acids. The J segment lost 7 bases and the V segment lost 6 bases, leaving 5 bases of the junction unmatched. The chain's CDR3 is CASSLGQGGEKLFF. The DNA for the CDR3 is TGTGCCAGCAGTCTCGGACAGGGGGGTGAAAAACTGTTTTTT.

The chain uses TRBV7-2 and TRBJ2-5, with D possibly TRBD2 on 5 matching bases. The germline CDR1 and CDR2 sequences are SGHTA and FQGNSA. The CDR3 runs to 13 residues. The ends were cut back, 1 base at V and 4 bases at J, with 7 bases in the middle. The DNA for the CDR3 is TGTGCCAGCAGCTTAGTTCGGGGAGAGACCCAGTACTTC. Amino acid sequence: CASSLVRGETQYF.

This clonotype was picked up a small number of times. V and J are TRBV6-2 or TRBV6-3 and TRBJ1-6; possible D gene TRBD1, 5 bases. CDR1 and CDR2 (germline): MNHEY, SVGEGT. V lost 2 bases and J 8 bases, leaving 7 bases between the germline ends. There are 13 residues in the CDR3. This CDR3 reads CASSYTGDSPLHF. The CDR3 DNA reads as TGTGCCAGCAGTTACACGGGGGATTCACCCCTCCACTTT.

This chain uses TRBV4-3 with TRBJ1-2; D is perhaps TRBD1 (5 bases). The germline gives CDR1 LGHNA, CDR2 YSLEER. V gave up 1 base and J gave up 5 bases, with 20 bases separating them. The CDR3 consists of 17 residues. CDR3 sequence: CASSQVYRDPGTYGYTF. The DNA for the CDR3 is TGCGCCAGCAGCCAAGTTTACCGGGACCCCGGGACGTATGGCTACACCTTC.

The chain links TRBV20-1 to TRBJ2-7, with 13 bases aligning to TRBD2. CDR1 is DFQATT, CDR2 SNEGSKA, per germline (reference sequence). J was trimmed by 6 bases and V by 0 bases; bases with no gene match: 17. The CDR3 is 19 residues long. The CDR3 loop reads CSAREDQRRPGLAGFEQYF. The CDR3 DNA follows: TGCAGTGCTAGAGAGGACCAAAGACGCCCGGGACTAGCGGGATTCGAGCAGTACTTC.

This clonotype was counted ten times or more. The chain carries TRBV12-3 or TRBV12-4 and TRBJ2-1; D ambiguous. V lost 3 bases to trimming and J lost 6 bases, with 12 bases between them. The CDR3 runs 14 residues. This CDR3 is CASSFASTLNEQFF. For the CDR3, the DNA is TGTGCCAGCAGTTTCGCGTCCACCCTCAATGAGCAGTTCTTC.

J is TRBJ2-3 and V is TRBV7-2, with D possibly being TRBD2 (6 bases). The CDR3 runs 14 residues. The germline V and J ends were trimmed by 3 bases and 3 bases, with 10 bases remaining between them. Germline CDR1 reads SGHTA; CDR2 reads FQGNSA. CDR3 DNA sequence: TGTGCCAGCAGCTTTGGGGCGGGGACAGATACGCAGTATTTT. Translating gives CASSFGAGTDTQYF.

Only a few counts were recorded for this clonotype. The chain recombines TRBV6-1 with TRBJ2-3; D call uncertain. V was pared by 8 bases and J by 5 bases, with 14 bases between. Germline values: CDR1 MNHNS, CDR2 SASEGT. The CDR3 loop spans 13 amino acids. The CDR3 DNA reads TGTGCCAGCGTGGCGCGGATGGGAGATACGCAGTATTTT. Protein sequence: CASVARMGDTQYF.

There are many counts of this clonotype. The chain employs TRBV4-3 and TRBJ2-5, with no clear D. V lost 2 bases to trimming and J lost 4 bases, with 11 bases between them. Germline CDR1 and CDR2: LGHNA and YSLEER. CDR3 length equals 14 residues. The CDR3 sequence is CASSQSAARETQYF. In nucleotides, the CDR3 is TGCGCCAGCAGCCAATCAGCCGCCCGAGAGACCCAGTACTTC.

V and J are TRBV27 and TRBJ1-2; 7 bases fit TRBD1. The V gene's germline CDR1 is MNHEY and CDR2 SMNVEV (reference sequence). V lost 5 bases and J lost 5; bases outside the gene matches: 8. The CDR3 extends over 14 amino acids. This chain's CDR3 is CASSPALTGYGYTF. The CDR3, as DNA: TGTGCCAGCAGTCCGGCCCTGACAGGGTATGGCTACACCTTC.

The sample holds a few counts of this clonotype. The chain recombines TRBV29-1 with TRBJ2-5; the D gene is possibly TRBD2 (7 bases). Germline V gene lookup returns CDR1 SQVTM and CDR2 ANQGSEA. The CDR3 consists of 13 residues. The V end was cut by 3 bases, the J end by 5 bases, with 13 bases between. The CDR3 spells CSVEGGGGETQYF. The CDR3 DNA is TGCAGCGTTGAGGGGGGAGGGGGTGAGACCCAGTACTTC.

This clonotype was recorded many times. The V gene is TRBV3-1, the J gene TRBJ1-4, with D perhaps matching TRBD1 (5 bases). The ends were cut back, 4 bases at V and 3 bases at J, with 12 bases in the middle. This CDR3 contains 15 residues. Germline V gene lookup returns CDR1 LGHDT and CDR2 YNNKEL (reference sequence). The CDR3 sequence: CASSLSGGPNEKLFF. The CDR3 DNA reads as TGTGCCAGCAGCCTCTCCGGGGGACCTAATGAAAAACTGTTTTTT. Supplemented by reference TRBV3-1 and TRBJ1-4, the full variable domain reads DTAVSQTPKYLVTQMGNDKSIKCEQNLGHDTMYWYKQDSKKFLKIMFSYNNKELIINETVPNRFSPKSPDKAHLNLHINSLELGDSAVYFCASSLSGGPNEKLFFGSGTQLSVL.

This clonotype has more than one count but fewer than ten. DNA for the CDR3: TGTGCTAGTGGTTTGCCCTCGGGGCGGGACCTCACAGATACGCAGTATTTT. Translating it yields CASGLPSGRDLTDTQYF. The chain combines TRBV12-5 with TRBJ2-3; maybe TRBD2 (6 bases). V was pared by 2 bases and J by 2 bases, with 17 bases between. From germline, CDR1 is LGHNT and CDR2 FRNRAP. The CDR3 is 17 amino acids.

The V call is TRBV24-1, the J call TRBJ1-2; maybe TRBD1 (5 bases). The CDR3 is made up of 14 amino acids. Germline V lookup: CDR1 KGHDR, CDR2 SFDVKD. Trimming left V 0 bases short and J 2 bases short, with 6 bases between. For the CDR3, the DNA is TGTGCCACCAGTGATTTGGCAGGGAACTATGGCTACACCTTC. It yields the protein CATSDLAGNYGYTF.

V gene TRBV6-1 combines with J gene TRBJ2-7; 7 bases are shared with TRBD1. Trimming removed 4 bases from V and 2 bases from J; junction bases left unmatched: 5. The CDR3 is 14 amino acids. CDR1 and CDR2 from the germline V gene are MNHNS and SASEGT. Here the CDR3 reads CASSGRQGPYEQYV. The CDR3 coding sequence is TGTGCCAGCAGTGGCCGACAGGGACCCTACGAGCAGTACGTC.

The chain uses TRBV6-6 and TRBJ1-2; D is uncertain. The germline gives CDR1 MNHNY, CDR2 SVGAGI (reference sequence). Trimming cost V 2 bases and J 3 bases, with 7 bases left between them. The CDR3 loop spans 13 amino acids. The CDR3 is CASSYGRDYGYTF. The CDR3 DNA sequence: TGTGCCAGCAGTTACGGGAGGGACTATGGCTACACCTTC.

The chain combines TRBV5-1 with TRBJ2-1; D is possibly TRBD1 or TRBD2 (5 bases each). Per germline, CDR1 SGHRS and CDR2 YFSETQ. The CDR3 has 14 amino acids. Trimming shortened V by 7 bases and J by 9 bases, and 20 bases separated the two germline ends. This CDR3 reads CASRSGTRLPEQFF. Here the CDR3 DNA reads TGCGCCAGCCGCTCCGGGACCCGCCTCCCTGAGCAGTTCTTC.